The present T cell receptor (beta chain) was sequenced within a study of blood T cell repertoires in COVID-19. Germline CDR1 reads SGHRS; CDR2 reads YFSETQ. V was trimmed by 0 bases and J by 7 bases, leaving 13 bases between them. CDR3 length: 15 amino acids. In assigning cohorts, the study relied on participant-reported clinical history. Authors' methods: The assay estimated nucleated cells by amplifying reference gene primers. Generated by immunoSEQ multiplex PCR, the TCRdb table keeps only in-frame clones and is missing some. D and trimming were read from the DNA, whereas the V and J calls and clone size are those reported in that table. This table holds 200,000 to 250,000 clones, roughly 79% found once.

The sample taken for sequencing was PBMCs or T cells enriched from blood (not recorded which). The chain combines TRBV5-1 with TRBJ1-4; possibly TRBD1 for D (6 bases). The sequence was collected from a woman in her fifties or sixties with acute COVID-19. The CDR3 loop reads CASSLDGTLAEKLFF. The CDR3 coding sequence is TGCGCCAGCAGCTTGGACGGGACACTGGCTGAAAAACTGTTTTTT.